Listed below are T cell receptor beta chains from one sample, sequenced in a study of OX40 agonist ivuxolimab in advanced cancers. Assay: immunoSEQ multiplex PCR; the TCRdb copy retains only in-frame clones and omits some. The repertoire holds 65,000 to 85,000 clones, with around four fifths as singletons. This specimen consisted of CD4+ or CD8+ T cells sorted from blood, obtained in a trial of the OX40 agonist ivuxolimab. Receptors originate from an adult with an advanced solid tumor such as melanoma, head and neck, liver or kidney cancer. The conserved cysteine and the conserved F or W are not part of the CDR3 here.

V gene: TRBV28; J gene: TRBJ1-4; CDR3 protein: ASITLGSTNEKLF
V gene: TRBV11-3; J gene: TRBJ1-1; CDR3 protein: ASSLEAQGTEAF
V gene: TRBV11-2; J gene: .; CDR3 protein: ASSPWTGSYEQY
V gene: TRBV5-1; J gene: TRBJ1-2; CDR3 protein: ASSSRQGGSYGYT
V gene: TRBV30; J gene: TRBJ1-4; CDR3 protein: AWKEGRERGKLF
V gene: TRBV27; J gene: TRBJ2-3; CDR3 protein: ASRPLGLSTDTQY
V gene: TRBV5-1; J gene: TRBJ1-6; CDR3 protein: ASSLGAQGNSPLH
V gene: TRBV4-1; J gene: TRBJ1-5; CDR3 protein: ASSHRQGGKNQPQH
V gene: TRBV19; J gene: TRBJ1-4; CDR3 protein: ASSIVWGPNEKLF
V gene: TRBV28; J gene: TRBJ1-5; CDR3 protein: ASSLRGDNQPQH
V gene: TRBV6-4; J gene: TRBJ1-1; CDR3 protein: ASSQHSNTEAF
V gene: TRBV28; J gene: TRBJ2-3; CDR3 protein: ASSTSGTDTQY
V gene: TRBV7-9; J gene: TRBJ2-7; CDR3 protein: ASSSRTVTYEQY
V gene: TRBV7-2; J gene: TRBJ1-5; CDR3 protein: ASSLTPTGVSNQPQH
V gene: TRBV6-1; J gene: TRBJ2-7; CDR3 protein: ASSEVATYYEQY
V gene: TRBV5-1; J gene: TRBJ1-2; CDR3 protein: ASSPTTYGYT
V gene: TRBV9; J gene: TRBJ2-7; CDR3 protein: ASSVAGGRYEQY
V gene: TRBV11-2; J gene: TRBJ2-1; CDR3 protein: ASSLVGPSGGDNEQF
V gene: TRBV10-1; J gene: TRBJ2-5; CDR3 protein: ASSEKMGQGPEAQY
V gene: TRBV29-1; J gene: TRBJ1-1; CDR3 protein: SVGHRGTEAF
V gene: TRBV14; J gene: TRBJ2-7; CDR3 protein: ASSRTQGARNEQY
V gene: TRBV18; J gene: TRBJ1-2; CDR3 protein: ASSRQGDGYT
V gene: TRBV14; J gene: TRBJ1-1; CDR3 protein: ASSPGGGGTEAF
V gene: TRBV29-1; J gene: TRBJ1-1; CDR3 protein: SAGTGNTEAF
V gene: TRBV6-6; J gene: TRBJ2-7; CDR3 protein: ASRQGSVQNEQY
V gene: TRBV19; J gene: TRBJ1-5; CDR3 protein: ASNIIQGGGQPQH
V gene: TRBV18; J gene: TRBJ2-7; CDR3 protein: ASSPTGGYEQY
V gene: TRBV2; J gene: TRBJ2-3; CDR3 protein: ASSEGSGDTQY
V gene: TRBV5-1; J gene: TRBJ2-7; CDR3 protein: ASSYSGTSGEQY
V gene: TRBV2; J gene: TRBJ2-7; CDR3 protein: ASSRRQVRSSYEQY
V gene: TRBV15; J gene: TRBJ2-7; CDR3 protein: ATSRTGTGYEQY
V gene: TRBV9; J gene: TRBJ1-3; CDR3 protein: ASSQGAPGNTIY
V gene: TRBV6-1; J gene: TRBJ2-3; CDR3 protein: AIRPEGTDTQY
V gene: TRBV4-3; J gene: TRBJ2-5; CDR3 protein: ASSPLGATETQY